This T cell receptor (beta chain) originates from a study of blood T cell repertoires in COVID-19. Germline V gives CDR1 LGHNA, CDR2 YSLEER. This CDR3 region has 13 residues. V gave up 0 bases and J gave up 7 bases, with 9 bases separating them. Method: immunoSEQ multiplex PCR; TCRdb's copy keeps in-frame clones and lacks some. The data hold about 62,000 clones, with roughly 90% observed a single time. The TCR was taken from a human donor in a cohort sampled during active COVID-19. The chain recombines TRBV4-3 with TRBJ1-2; no clear D. The sample was peripheral blood. The CDR3 here is CASSQDTQSGYTF. CDR3 bases: TGCGCCAGCAGCCAAGATACCCAGTCTGGCTACACCTTC.